A single sample gave rise to the 19 T cell receptor beta chains below, sequenced in a study of response to subunit inactivated influenza vaccine. TCRdb processed the RT-PCR reads anew with MiXCR; each CDR3 protein has one entry. The sample consists of approximately 170,000 distinct CDR3 sequences, 9.5% to 15% of them appearing once. The same sample was also used in a study of T cells expressing NK-cell markers. That study adds: With UMIs, 5'RACE template switching was used to make TCR beta cDNA.

This specimen was CD8+ T cells sorted from PBMCs, taken approximately 12 days after vaccination. All receptors come from a middle-aged man who received an inactivated influenza vaccine.

This clonotype was picked up a small number of times. The chain recombines TRBV5-1 with TRBJ1-4, with 9 bases lining up with TRBD1. Trimming at V came to 4 bases and at J to 5 bases, leaving 9 bases not matched to a gene. CDR1 and CDR2 from the germline V gene are SGHRS and YFSETQ. The CDR3 consists of 16 residues. CDR3 bases: TGCGCCAGCAGCATAAAACAGGGGGCGCACAATGAAAAACTGTTTTTT. Amino acid sequence: CASSIKQGAHNEKLFF.

In this sample, this clonotype turned up a few times. This chain uses TRBV6-2 or TRBV6-3 with TRBJ2-5; 7 nucleotides line up with TRBD1. The germline CDR1 and CDR2 sequences are MNHEY and SVGEGT. The length of the CDR3 is 15 residues. The junction had 10 bases not matched to a gene; V was cut back by 7 bases and J by 2 bases. Written as DNA, the CDR3 is TGTGCCAGCACCCTCCCGGGACAGCTTCAAGAGACCCAGTACTTC. Its translation is CASTLPGQLQETQYF.

The chain recombines TRBV6-5 with TRBJ2-5; 12 positions agree with TRBD2. V shed 3 bases and J 1 base; nucleotides not matched to a gene: 6. The CDR3 has 17 amino acids. Germline-derived CDR1 and CDR2 are MNHEY and SVGAGI. The CDR3 nucleotides read TGTGCCAGCAGTTATACGGGGACTAGCGGGCCCCAAGAGACCCAGTACTTC. Protein product: CASSYTGTSGPQETQYF.

The table lists this clonotype with a few counts. This chain uses TRBV9 with TRBJ1-6; 9 bases agree with TRBD1. Germline values: CDR1 SGDLS, CDR2 YYNGEE. J lost 10 bases, V lost 0 bases, and 5 bases had no gene match. This CDR3 comprises 15 residues. CDR3 amino acids: CASSVGTGVGSPLHF. In DNA, the CDR3 is TGTGCCAGCAGCGTAGGGACAGGGGTTGGCTCACCCCTCCACTTT. Complete variable domain (other parts from reference TRBV9 and TRBJ1-6): DSGVTQTPKHLITATGQRVTLRCSPRSGDLSVYWYQQSLDQGLQFLIQYYNGEERAKGNILERFSAQQFPDLHSELNLSSLELGDSALYFCASSVGTGVGSPLHFGNGTRLTVT.

This clonotype was found a few times. CDR3 nucleotide sequence: TGTGCCAGCAGCCCGACAGGGGGTTGGACCGGGGAGCTGTTTTTT. Encoded protein: CASSPTGGWTGELFF. The rearrangement uses TRBV5-5 and TRBJ2-2, with TRBD1 matching over 9 bases. CDR1 SGHKS and CDR2 YYEKEE come from the germline V gene (reference sequence). CDR3 length: 15 residues. V shed 4 bases, J shed 5 bases, and the junction held 6 bases outside the gene matches. The full variable domain, rest sourced from reference TRBV5-5 and TRBJ2-2, is DAGVTQSPTHLIKTRGQQVTLRCSPISGHKSVSWYQQVLGQGPQFIFQYYEKEERGRGNFPDRFSARQFPNYSSELNVNALLLGDSALYLCASSPTGGWTGELFFGEGSRLTVL.

The rearrangement uses TRBV7-8 and TRBJ2-7; D perhaps matches TRBD2 (5 bases). The length of the CDR3 is 14 residues. The V end was cut by 3 bases, the J end by 0 bases, with 9 bases between. The germline CDR1 and CDR2 sequences are SGHVS and FQNEAQ. The CDR3 protein is CASSFPGISYEQYF. The CDR3 DNA is TGTGCCAGCAGCTTCCCGGGGATCTCCTACGAGCAGTACTTC. Drawing the rest from reference TRBV7-8 and TRBJ2-7, the complete variable domain is GAGVSQSPRYKVAKRGQDVALRCDPISGHVSLFWYQQALGQGPEFLTYFQNEAQLDKSGLPSDRFFAERPEGSVSTLKIQRTQQEDSAVYLCASSFPGISYEQYFGPGTRLTVT.

The J gene is TRBJ2-2, the V gene TRBV28; maybe TRBD1 (6 bases). V was clipped by 4 bases and J by 2 bases, with 8 bases between them. This CDR3 contains 14 residues. Germline V gene lookup returns CDR1 MDHEN and CDR2 SYDVKM. The CDR3 is CASSWTVNTGELFF. In DNA, the CDR3 is TGTGCCAGCAGTTGGACAGTAAACACCGGGGAGCTGTTTTTT.

This clonotype was seen ten or more times. This sequence joins TRBV12-3 or TRBV12-4 and TRBJ2-1; TRBD2 is a possible D gene (6 bases). Trimming took off 9 bases at V and 5 bases at J, with 11 bases between the two ends. The CDR3 contains 12 residues. The CDR3 reads CASTRGHNEQFF. DNA for the CDR3: TGTGCCAGTACGCGGGGCCACAATGAGCAGTTCTTC.

In its sample, this clonotype was seen a few times. This rearrangement joins TRBV6-1 to TRBJ2-1; 11 bases agree with TRBD2. Germline CDR1 and CDR2: MNHNS and SASEGT. Germline trimming cut 5 bases from V and 7 bases from J; bases unmatched to any gene: 4. The CDR3 is 14 amino acids. CDR3 DNA: TGTGCCAGCAGTAGACTAGCGGGATTGAATGAGCAGTTCTTC. This sequence encodes CASSRLAGLNEQFF.

V is TRBV7-2 and J is TRBJ1-5, with D possibly TRBD1 on 5 matching bases. The CDR3 spans 15 residues. Germline CDR1 reads SGHTA; CDR2 reads FQGNSA. V dropped 2 bases and J dropped 4 bases, with 12 bases sitting between them. CDR3 DNA sequence: TGTGCCAGCAGCTTACTGTGGGAGGGGAATCAGCCCCAGCATTTT. This encodes CASSLLWEGNQPQHF.

The rearrangement joins TRBV5-4 to TRBJ2-7, with D possibly being TRBD2 (5 bases). Germline V gene sequence: CDR1 SGHNT, CDR2 YYREEE (reference sequence). The CDR3 is 17 residues long. Trimming took 0 bases from V and 4 from J, leaving 20 bases between them. The CDR3 sequence is CASSLGSRPNGNYEQYF. The CDR3 DNA follows: TGTGCCAGCAGCTTGGGGAGTAGGCCGAACGGGAATTACGAGCAGTACTTC.

The gene calls are TRBV3-1 and TRBJ2-1, with 12 bases aligning to TRBD2. The CDR3 has 16 amino acids. CDR1 and CDR2 from the germline V gene are LGHDT and YNNKEL (reference sequence). The ends lost 1 base at V and 2 bases at J; junction bases unmatched: 0. CDR3 coding DNA: TGTGCCAGCAGCCAAGCTAGCGGGAGGGCCTACAATGAGCAGTTCTTC. Protein product: CASSQASGRAYNEQFF.

J is TRBJ1-2 and V is TRBV9; TRBD1 is a possible D gene (5 bases). CDR1 and CDR2 (germline): SGDLS, YYNGEE. V was pared by 4 bases and J by 4 bases, with 14 bases between. The CDR3 is 14 residues long. The CDR3 here is CASSPPAGIYGYTF. CDR3 in DNA: TGTGCCAGCAGCCCCCCCGCAGGGATCTATGGCTACACCTTC.

This clonotype has at least ten counts. The chain links TRBV30 to TRBJ2-1; 12 positions match TRBD2. Trimming took 2 bases from V and 8 from J; bases not matched to a gene: 10. Looked up from germline, CDR1 is GTSNPN and CDR2 is SVGIG (reference sequence). CDR3 size: 16 residues. CDR3 protein: CAWSLWTSGTADEQFF. Here the CDR3 DNA reads TGTGCCTGGAGTCTCTGGACTAGCGGGACCGCGGATGAGCAGTTCTTC. Looking up the rest from reference TRBV30 and TRBJ2-1 gives the full variable domain: SQTIHQWPATLVQPVGSPLSLECTVEGTSNPNLYWYRQAAGRGLQLLFYSVGIGQISSEVPQNLSASRPQDRQFILSSKKLLLSDSGFYLCAWSLWTSGTADEQFFGPGTRLTVL.

This clonotype was detected many times. V is TRBV29-1 and J is TRBJ1-2, with TRBD1 identical over 8 bases. Germline lookup yields CDR1 SQVTM and CDR2 ANQGSEA. This CDR3 has 15 amino acids. Trimming at V came to 4 bases and at J to 6 bases, leaving 13 bases not matched to a gene. CDR3 sequence: CSVGDRLSSLDGYTF. CDR3 nucleotides: TGCAGCGTTGGGGACAGGTTATCTTCTTTGGATGGCTACACCTTC.

A few counts support this clonotype. The rearrangement joins TRBV7-9 to TRBJ2-1; D remains ambiguous. Germline values: CDR1 SEHNR, CDR2 FQNEAQ (reference sequence). The CDR3 is 13 residues long. Trimming stripped 4 bases from V and 3 bases from J, with 7 bases between. Here the CDR3 DNA reads TGTGCCAGCAGCTATACATACTACAATGAGCAGTTCTTC. Amino acids: CASSYTYYNEQFF.

About this clonotype: This sequence may be a read error, since a much larger clone differs from it by one base. This chain links TRBV29-1 with TRBJ2-3, with TRBD2 matching 9 bases. CDR3 length equals 14 residues. From germline, CDR1 is SQVTM and CDR2 ANQGSEA. In nucleotides, the CDR3 is TGCAGCGTTGAGCCTAGCGGGGTTGAAGATACGCATTATTTT. Its translation: CSVEPSGVEDTHYF.

This clonotype was seen repeatedly, ten times or more. This rearrangement joins TRBV4-1 to TRBJ2-7; 7 positions agree with TRBD2. The germline CDR1 and CDR2 sequences are MGHRA and YSYEKL. The CDR3 totals 16 residues. The junction had 7 bases not matched to a gene; V was cut back by 0 bases and J by 2 bases. CDR3 DNA: TGCGCCAGCAGCCAAGATTGGCGGGGGTTGCCCTACGAGCAGTACTTC. This codes for CASSQDWRGLPYEQYF.

This clonotype was detected a few times. The CDR3 region has the DNA TGTGCCAGCAGCTTACGTGCGGGAGGCAATGAGCAGTTCTTC. It encodes CASSLRAGGNEQFF. This sequence joins TRBV7-8 and TRBJ2-1, with 8 bases fitting TRBD2. V shed 2 bases, J shed 6 bases, and the junction held 3 bases outside the gene matches. Germline assignment: CDR1 SGHVS and CDR2 FQNEAQ. The CDR3 is made up of 14 amino acids.